Reported below is one TCR beta chain. The table came from immunoSEQ multiplex PCR; TCRdb's copy has only in-frame clones and leaves some out. This sample carries some 50,000 clones, 70% to 90% of them seen once, and the ten largest clones take about 5%. V gave up 3 bases and J gave up 8 bases, with 13 bases separating them. The CDR3 has 14 residues. Germline lookup yields CDR1 SEHNR and CDR2 FQNEAQ (reference sequence). The data were taken from a study of OX40 agonist ivuxolimab in advanced cancers. Samples were taken at baseline and on day 1 of cycles 4 and 7. The V gene is TRBV7-9, the J gene TRBJ1-4; a weak D match, TRBD1 (5 bases). The TCR comes from an adult with an advanced solid tumor such as melanoma, head and neck, liver or kidney cancer. The sample was CD4+ or CD8+ T cells sorted from blood, taken in a trial of the OX40 agonist ivuxolimab. The CDR3 region is CASSFRSGKEKLFF. DNA of the CDR3: TGTGCCAGCAGCTTCAGGTCAGGGAAAGAAAAACTGTTTTTT. The full variable domain, with the rest looked up from reference TRBV7-9 and TRBJ1-4, is DTGVSQNPRHKITKRGQNVTFRCDPISEHNRLYWYRQTLGQGPEFLTYFQNEAQLEKSRLLSDRFSAERPKGSFSTLEIQRTEQGDSAMYLCASSFRSGKEKLFFGSGTQLSVL.